The clone carrying this T cell receptor (beta chain) is classed as large (0.1 to 1%). No patient had autoimmune disease or received systemic immunosuppression. Assay: immunoSEQ multiplex PCR; the TCRdb copy retains only in-frame clones and omits some. The sample holds roughly 56,000 clones; roughly 89% are singletons and the top ten take 4% to 5.5%. The data stem from a study of OX40 agonist ivuxolimab in advanced cancers. Trimming removed 5 bases from V and 3 bases from J; junction bases left unmatched: 4. CDR1 is LNHDA and CDR2 is SQIVND in the germline V gene (reference sequence). This CDR3 contains 13 residues.

V usage is TRBV19 and J usage is TRBJ2-7; 7 bases are a match to TRBD1. Sequenced material: CD4+ or CD8+ T cells sorted from blood, taken in a trial of the OX40 agonist ivuxolimab. The sequence came from an adult with an advanced solid tumor such as melanoma, head and neck, liver or kidney cancer. The CDR3 DNA sequence: TGTGCCAGTAGTTCTAGACAGGGCTACGAGCAGTACTTC. It codes for CASSSRQGYEQYF.